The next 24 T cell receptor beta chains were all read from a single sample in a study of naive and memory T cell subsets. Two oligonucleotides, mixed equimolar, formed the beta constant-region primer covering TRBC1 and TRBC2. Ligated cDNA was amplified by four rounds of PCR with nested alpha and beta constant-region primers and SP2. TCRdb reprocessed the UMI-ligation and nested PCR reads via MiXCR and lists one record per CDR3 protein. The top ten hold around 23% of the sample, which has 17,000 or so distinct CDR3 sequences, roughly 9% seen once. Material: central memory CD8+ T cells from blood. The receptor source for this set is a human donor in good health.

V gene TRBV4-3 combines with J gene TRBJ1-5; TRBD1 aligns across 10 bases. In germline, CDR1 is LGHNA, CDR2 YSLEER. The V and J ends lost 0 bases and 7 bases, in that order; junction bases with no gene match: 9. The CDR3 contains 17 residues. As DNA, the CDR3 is TGCGCCAGCAGCCAAGACTACCCGGGACAGGGGAGGCAGCCCCAGCATTTT. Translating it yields CASSQDYPGQGRQPQHF.

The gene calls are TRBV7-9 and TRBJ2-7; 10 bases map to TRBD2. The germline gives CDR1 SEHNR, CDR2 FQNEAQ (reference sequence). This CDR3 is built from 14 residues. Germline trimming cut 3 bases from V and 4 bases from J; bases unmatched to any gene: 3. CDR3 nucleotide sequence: TGTGCCAGCAGCTTCTCTAGCGGGGGATACGAGCAGTACTTC. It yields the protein CASSFSSGGYEQYF.

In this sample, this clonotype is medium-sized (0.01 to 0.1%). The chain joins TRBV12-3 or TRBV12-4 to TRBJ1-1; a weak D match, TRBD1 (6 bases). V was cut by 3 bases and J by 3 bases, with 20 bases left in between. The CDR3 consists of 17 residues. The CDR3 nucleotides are TGTGCCAGCAGTTTCAATAGGGGGGGGTTGGGGTACACTGAAGCTTTCTTT. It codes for CASSFNRGGLGYTEAFF.

CDR3 coding DNA: TGCAGCGTTGAAACGGGGGAAGCCTATGAAGCTTTCTTT. Its translation is CSVETGEAYEAFF. The rearrangement joins TRBV29-1 to TRBJ1-1; perhaps TRBD1 as D (5 bases). The germline gives CDR1 SQVTM, CDR2 ANQGSEA. The CDR3 is 13 residues long. V was pared by 2 bases and J by 7 bases, with 14 bases between. Drawing the rest from reference TRBV29-1 and TRBJ1-1, the complete variable domain is SAVISQKPSRDICQRGTSLTIQCQVDSQVTMMFWYRQQPGQSLTLIATANQGSEATYESGFVIDKFPISRPNLTFSTLTVSNMSPEDSSIYLCSVETGEAYEAFFGQGTRLTVV.

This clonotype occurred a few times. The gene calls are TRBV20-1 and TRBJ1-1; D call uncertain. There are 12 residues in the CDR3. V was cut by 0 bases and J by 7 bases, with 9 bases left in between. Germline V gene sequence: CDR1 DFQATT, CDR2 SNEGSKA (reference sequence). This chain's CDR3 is CSARDMSFEAFF. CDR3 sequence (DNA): TGCAGTGCTAGAGATATGAGTTTTGAAGCTTTCTTT.

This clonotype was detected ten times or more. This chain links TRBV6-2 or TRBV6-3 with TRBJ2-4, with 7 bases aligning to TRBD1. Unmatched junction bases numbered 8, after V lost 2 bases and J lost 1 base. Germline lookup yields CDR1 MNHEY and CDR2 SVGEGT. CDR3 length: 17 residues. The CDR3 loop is CASSYIGTERAKNIQYF. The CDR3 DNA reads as TGTGCCAGCAGTTACATTGGGACAGAACGGGCCAAAAACATTCAGTACTTC.

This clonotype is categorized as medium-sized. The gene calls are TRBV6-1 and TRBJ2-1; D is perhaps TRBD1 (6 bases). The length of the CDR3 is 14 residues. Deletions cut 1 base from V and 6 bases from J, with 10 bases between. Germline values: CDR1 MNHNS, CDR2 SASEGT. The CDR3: CASSEGEGGNEQFF. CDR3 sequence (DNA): TGTGCCAGCAGTGAAGGAGAAGGGGGCAATGAGCAGTTCTTC.

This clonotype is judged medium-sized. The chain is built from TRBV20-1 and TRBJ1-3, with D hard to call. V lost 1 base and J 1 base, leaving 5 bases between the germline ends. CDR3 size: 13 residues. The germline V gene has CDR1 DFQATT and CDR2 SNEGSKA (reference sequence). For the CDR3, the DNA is TGCAGTGCTAGAGCCCTGTCTGGAAACACCATATATTTT. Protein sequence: CSARALSGNTIYF.

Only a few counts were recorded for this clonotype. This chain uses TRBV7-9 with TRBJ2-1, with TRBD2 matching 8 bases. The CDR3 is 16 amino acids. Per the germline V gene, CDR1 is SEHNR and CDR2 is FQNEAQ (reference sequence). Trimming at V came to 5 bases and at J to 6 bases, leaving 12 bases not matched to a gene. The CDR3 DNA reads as TGTGCCAGCAGCCCGCGTGGAAGCGGGAGTATCAATGAGCAGTTCTTC. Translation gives CASSPRGSGSINEQFF.

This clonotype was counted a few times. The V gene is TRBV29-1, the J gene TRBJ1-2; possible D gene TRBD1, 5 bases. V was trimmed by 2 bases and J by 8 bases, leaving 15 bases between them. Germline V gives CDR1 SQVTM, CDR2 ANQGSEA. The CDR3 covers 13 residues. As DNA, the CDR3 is TGCAGCGTTGAACGGGGCCTTGGGGAGGGCTACACCTTC. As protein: CSVERGLGEGYTF.

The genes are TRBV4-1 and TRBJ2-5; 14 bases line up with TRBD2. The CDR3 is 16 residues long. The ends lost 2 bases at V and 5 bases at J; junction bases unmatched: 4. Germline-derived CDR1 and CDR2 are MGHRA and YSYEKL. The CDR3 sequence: CASSQLGLAGAETQYF. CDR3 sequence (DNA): TGCGCCAGCAGCCAACTGGGACTAGCGGGAGCCGAGACCCAGTACTTC.

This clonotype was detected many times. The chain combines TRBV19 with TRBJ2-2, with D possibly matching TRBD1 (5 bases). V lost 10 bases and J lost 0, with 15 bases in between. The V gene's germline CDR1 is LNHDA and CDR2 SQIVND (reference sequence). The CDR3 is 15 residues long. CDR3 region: CATELDTANTGELFF. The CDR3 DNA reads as TGTGCCACCGAATTGGACACCGCGAACACCGGGGAGCTGTTTTTT. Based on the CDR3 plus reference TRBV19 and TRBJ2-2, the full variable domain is DGGITQSPKYLFRKEGQNVTLSCEQNLNHDAMYWYRQDPGQGLRLIYYSQIVNDFQKGDIAEGYSVSREKKESFPLTVTSAQKNPTAFYLCATELDTANTGELFFGEGSRLTVL.

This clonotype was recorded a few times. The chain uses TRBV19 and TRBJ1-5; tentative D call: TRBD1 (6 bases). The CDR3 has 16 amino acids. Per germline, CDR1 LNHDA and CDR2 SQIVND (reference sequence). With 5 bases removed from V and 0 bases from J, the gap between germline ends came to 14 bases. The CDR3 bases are TGTGCCAGTAGTCAAGGACAGATCTATAGCAATCAGCCCCAGCATTTT. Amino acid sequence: CASSQGQIYSNQPQHF.

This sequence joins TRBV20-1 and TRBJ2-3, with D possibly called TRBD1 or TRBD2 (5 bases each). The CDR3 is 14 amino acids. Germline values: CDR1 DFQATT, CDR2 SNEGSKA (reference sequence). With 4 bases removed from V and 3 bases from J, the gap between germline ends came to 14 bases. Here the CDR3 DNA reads TGCAGTGCTACACCGGGACCACTTACAGATACGCAGTATTTT. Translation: CSATPGPLTDTQYF.

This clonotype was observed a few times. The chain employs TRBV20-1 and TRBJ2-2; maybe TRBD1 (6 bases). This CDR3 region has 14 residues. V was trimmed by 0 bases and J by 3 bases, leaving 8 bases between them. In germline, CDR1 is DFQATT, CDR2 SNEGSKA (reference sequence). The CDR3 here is CSAREGGDTGELFF. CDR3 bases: TGCAGTGCTAGAGAAGGGGGAGACACCGGGGAGCTGTTTTTT.

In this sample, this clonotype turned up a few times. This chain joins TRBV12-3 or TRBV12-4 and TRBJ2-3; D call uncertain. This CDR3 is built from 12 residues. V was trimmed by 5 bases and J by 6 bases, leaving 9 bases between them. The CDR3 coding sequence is TGTGCCAGCAGTATCTCCCCCGATACGCAGTATTTT. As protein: CASSISPDTQYF.

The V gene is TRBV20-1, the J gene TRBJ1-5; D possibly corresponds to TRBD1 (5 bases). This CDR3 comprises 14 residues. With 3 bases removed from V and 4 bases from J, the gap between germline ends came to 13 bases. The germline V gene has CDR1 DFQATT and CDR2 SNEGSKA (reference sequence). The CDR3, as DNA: TGCAGTGCTAGGACCTTGCGACAGAATCAGCCCCAGCATTTT. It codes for CSARTLRQNQPQHF.

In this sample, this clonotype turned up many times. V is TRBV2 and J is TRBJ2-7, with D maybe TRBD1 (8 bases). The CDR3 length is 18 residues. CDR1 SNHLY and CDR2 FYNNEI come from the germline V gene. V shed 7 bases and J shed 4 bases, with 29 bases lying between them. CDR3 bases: TGTGCCAGCATCCCGAGGACAGGGAGGGTTTATTGGGGATACGAGCAGTACTTC. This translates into CASIPRTGRVYWGYEQYF.

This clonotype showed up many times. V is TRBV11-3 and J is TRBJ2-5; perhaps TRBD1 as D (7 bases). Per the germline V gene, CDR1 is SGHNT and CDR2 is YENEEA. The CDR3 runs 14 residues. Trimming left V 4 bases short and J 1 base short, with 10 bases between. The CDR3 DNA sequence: TGTGCCAGCAGCTCGCGGGACAGCCAAGAGACCCAGTACTTC. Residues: CASSSRDSQETQYF.

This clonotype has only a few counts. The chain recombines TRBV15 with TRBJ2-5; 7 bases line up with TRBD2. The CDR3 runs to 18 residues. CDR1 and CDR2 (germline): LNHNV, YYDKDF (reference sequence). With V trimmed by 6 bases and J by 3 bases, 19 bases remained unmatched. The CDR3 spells CATRATGLLYRWEETQYF. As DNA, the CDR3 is TGTGCCACCAGGGCTACGGGACTACTATACCGCTGGGAAGAGACCCAGTACTTC.

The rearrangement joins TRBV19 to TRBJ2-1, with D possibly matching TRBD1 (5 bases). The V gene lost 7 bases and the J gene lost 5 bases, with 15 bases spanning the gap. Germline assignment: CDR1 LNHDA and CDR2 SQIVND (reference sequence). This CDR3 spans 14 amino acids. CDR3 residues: CASMGQGSHNEQFF. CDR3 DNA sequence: TGTGCCAGTATGGGGCAGGGATCTCACAATGAGCAGTTCTTC.

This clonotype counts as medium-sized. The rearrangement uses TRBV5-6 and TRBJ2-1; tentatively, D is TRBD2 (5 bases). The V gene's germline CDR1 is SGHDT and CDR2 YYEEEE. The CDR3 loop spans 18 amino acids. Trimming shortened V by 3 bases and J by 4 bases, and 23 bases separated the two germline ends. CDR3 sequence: CASSSDGETGLGYNEQFF. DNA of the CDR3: TGTGCCAGCAGCTCCGACGGTGAAACGGGGTTGGGGTACAATGAGCAGTTCTTC. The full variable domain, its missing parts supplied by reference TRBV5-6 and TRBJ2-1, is DAGVTQSPTHLIKTRGQQVTLRCSPKSGHDTVSWYQQALGQGPQFIFQYYEEEERQRGNFPDRFSGHQFPNYSSELNVNALLLGDSALYLCASSSDGETGLGYNEQFFGPGTRLTVL.

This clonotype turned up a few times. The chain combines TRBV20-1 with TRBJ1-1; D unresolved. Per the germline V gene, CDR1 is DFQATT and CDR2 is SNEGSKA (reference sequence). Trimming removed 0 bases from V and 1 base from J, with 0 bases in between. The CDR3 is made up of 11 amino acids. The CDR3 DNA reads TGCAGTGCTAGAGAGAACACTGAAGCTTTCTTT. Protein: CSARENTEAFF.

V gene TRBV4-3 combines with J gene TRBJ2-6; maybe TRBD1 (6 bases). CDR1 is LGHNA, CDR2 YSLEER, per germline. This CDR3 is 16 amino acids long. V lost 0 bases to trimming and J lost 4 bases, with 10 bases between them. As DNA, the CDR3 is TGCGCCAGCAGCCAAGATCAGGGGACCGGGGCCAACGTCCTGACTTTC. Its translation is CASSQDQGTGANVLTF.